This TCR beta chain came from a study of blood T cell repertoires in COVID-19 (dated by TCRdb to about 2020). Turning to the overall study: Collaborator samples came from the United States, Italy and Spain and covered acute and convalescent phases of COVID-19. The prospective study material was composed of cDNA or gDNA derived from T cells, B-cell-depleted T cells, or PBMCs. Subjects who had been exposed to COVID-19, were actively infected with it, or had recovered from it provided the deeply sampled blood TCRbeta repertoires that made up the dataset. The repertoires were released in a freely available public database meant as a resource for research on the immune response to SARS-CoV-2. Samples came from the ongoing ImmuneRACE study (first 160 participants) plus 1,254 subjects from 6 global collaborators. A de-identified subject ID, COVID-19 status, age in years and sex were almost always included in the sample metadata. Where available, HLA class I and class II types were taken from metadata supplied by the sample provider and were not determined by assay-based typing.

About this clone: What antigen it recognizes has not been identified. Base quality data are lacking; no much larger clone is found one base away.

Paper-wide results and their limitations: How much clinical and demographic metadata was included differed by source and by participant, and the metadata was provided uncurated.

The germline V gene (reference sequence) provides CDR1 LGHDT and CDR2 YNNKEL. V and J are trimmed by 3 bases and 0 bases, and the gene matches miss 3 bases of the junction. From the cysteine through the phenylalanine, the CDR3 covers 16 amino acids. CDR3 DNA is the only sequence kept; it has 48 bases, read in frame from the first base. TCRbeta CDR3 regions were amplified from genomic DNA using the immunoSEQ Assay, a bias-controlled multiplex PCR. The authors' pipeline ran thus. The number of nucleated cells in each sample was estimated from the amplification of reference gene primers within the assay. Sequence reads were collapsed and filtered to measure the absolute abundance of every unique TCRbeta CDR3 rearrangement. For each sample, productive Simpson clonality was calculated by taking the square root of Simpson's diversity index across productive rearrangements. In its TCRdb copy, this immuneACCESS table keeps in-frame sequences only and misses some clones. Where compared with another copy, unresolved V genes explain less than half of these, and the others have no known cause. From that table come the V and J calls and clone size; the DNA was used to work out D and trimming. The sample table contains 450,000 or so clones; only one count was recorded for about 88% of them. The top ten constitute around 0.95% of the sample.

In Seattle, one collaborating source enrolled patients while the infection was active and tracked those patients longitudinally over the course of disease. Each collaborating institution followed its own protocols to collect whole blood in K2EDTA tubes. For TCRbeta analysis, collaborator samples were shipped as frozen whole blood, as isolated PBMCs, or as DNA extracted from either sample type. This clonotype originated in a man aged 18-30 years with COVID-19, enrolled during active disease. The rearranged chain carries TRBV3-1 (or the pseudogene TRBV3-2) and TRBJ1-4, with 8 middle bases fitting TRBD1. The sequenced sample was peripheral blood. CDR3 sequence: CASSQTTGATNEKLFF. The nucleotide sequence is TGTGCCAGCAGCCAGACGACAGGGGCAACTAATGAAAAACTGTTTTTT.